This T cell receptor beta chain was identified in a study of radiation and T cells in renal cell carcinoma. Sequenced by immunoSEQ multiplex PCR; TCRdb stores in-frame clones only, minus some. This sample has tens of thousands of clones; 80% occur once, and the top ten carry about 30%. The time point is: blood 2 weeks post-SBRT. Treatment given: 15 Gy SBRT to primary tumor, nephrectomy 4 weeks later. Trimming cost V 8 bases and J 3 bases; bases outside gene matches: 8. This CDR3 spans 15 amino acids. Looked up from germline, CDR1 is LNHDA and CDR2 is SQIVND (reference sequence). The origin of this receptor is a woman between 70 and 85 years old with renal cell carcinoma. The sequences come from blood, collected from a patient whose treatment included radiotherapy and nephrectomy. The chain couples TRBV19 to TRBJ1-3, with TRBD1 matching over 9 bases. CDR3 amino acids: CASASTGGGGNTIYF. DNA of the CDR3: TGTGCCAGTGCTTCTACAGGGGGCGGTGGAAACACCATATATTTT.